Detailed here is one T cell receptor beta chain. Its antigen is not identified. Stated time point: week 23, last vaccination. One vaccine dose held 300 ug of mutant IDH1 20-mer peptide and came with topical imiquimod. This specimen comes from a study of a mutant IDH1 vaccine in newly diagnosed glioma. Study-wide context: With temozolomide cycles, or 4-6 weeks after radiotherapy alone, vaccination was started. There were roughly 60% males and approximately 38% females among treated patients, whose mean age was 40.4 years. Patients' prior therapy spanned radiotherapy, temozolomide, or both; most underwent both. Study-wide results and caveats: There seemed to be no relation between pseudoprogression and changes in top peripheral T cell clonotypes.

V was cut by 0 bases and J by 3 bases, with 9 bases left in between. Germline CDR1 MGHRA, CDR2 YSYEKL. The CDR3 has 15 amino acids. Libraries were prepared by immunoSEQ multiplex PCR; TCRdb keeps only in-frame clonotypes and omits some of them. The sample lists about 65,000 clones; about 85% were seen once. Material: PBMCs, obtained from a glioma patient whose treatment included an IDH1 peptide vaccine. The sequence was collected from a man aged 25-45 years with glioma. The chain joins TRBV4-1 to TRBJ1-5; no clear D. The CDR3 DNA is TGCGCCAGCAGCCAAGACCGGCGGTTCAATCAGCCCCAGCATTTT. Amino acids: CASSQDRRFNQPQHF.